These T cell receptor beta chains were read from a single sample in a study of cytomegalovirus exposure and HLA in healthy donors. TCRdb's table, derived via immunoSEQ multiplex PCR, lists solely in-frame clones and lacks some. The sample holds roughly 97,000 clones; over 75% are singletons and the top ten take around 5%. The sample comprised PBMCs. These receptors were taken from a woman between 18 and 29 years old in good health and CMV-seropositive. Both conserved end residues are part of each CDR3. D genes are given only for firm matches. The size of a clone is reported for some rows only, either as once, few or many, or as a class for expanded clones.

J | V | D | length | size | DNA | CDR3
TRBJ2-2 | TRBV11-2 | TRBD1 | 16 | NA | TGTGCCAGCAGCACCACAGGGGGGCAGAACACCGGGGAGCTGTTTTTT | CASSTTGGQNTGELFF
TRBJ2-2 | TRBV28 | TRBD1 | 16 | once | TGTGCCAGCAGTCGGGGACAGGGGCTTAGGACCGGGGAGCTGTTTTTT | CASSRGQGLRTGELFF
TRBJ2-1 | TRBV5-4 | TRBD2 | 16 | NA | TGTGCCAGCAGCTTGGGGGGGACTAGCGCGAACAATGAGCAGTTCTTC | CASSLGGTSANNEQFF
TRBJ2-1 | TRBV19 | TRBD2 | 16 | NA | TGTGCCAGTAGTATAGATCGAACTAGCGGGATAGATGAGCAGTTCTTC | CASSIDRTSGIDEQFF
TRBJ1-1 | TRBV6-5 | NA | 13 | few | TGTGCCAGCAGTTCTGGGAGGAACACTGAAGCTTTCTTT | CASSSGRNTEAFF
TRBJ2-3 | TRBV28 | NA | 14 | NA | TGTGCCAGCAGTTTCCGTAGGGAAGGGGGTACGCAGTATTTT | CASSFRREGGTQYF
TRBJ1-1 | TRBV7-2 | NA | 13 | few | TGTGCCAGCAGCTTTGGAGAGAACACTGAAGCTTTCTTT | CASSFGENTEAFF
TRBJ2-5 | TRBV27 | TRBD2 | 13 | NA | TGTGCCAGCAGTCCGACTAGCGGCATGACCCAGTACTTC | CASSPTSGMTQYF
TRBJ2-4 | TRBV4-2 | NA | 15 | NA | TGTGCCAGCAGCATTCCGGGAGTGGGCAAAAACATTCAGTACTTC | CASSIPGVGKNIQYF
TRBJ2-5 | TRBV27 | TRBD2 | 14 | few | TGTGCCACCTCTTTAGCGGGAAGGAGAGAGACCCAGTACTTC | CATSLAGRRETQYF
TRBJ1-4 | TRBV18 | NA | 15 | NA | TGTGCCAGCTCACCCCCAATGGGGAGGATTGAAAAACTGTTTTTT | CASSPPMGRIEKLFF
TRBJ2-3 | TRBV19 | TRBD2 | 15 | NA | TGTGCCAGTAGTATGGGTCGCGGGAGTGCAGATACGCAGTATTTT | CASSMGRGSADTQYF
TRBJ2-7 | TRBV5-6 | NA | 13 | NA | TGTGCCAGCAGCTTAGGGGTTGCAGACGAGCAGTACTTC | CASSLGVADEQYF
TRBJ1-1 | TRBV11-3 | NA | 13 | NA | TGTGCCAGCAGCTGGACACCGGTGAATCAAGCTTTCTTT | CASSWTPVNQAFF
TRBJ2-1 | TRBV7-3 | TRBD2 | 14 | NA | TGTGCCAGCAGCGCAGCGGGACCGTACAATGAGCAGTTCTTC | CASSAAGPYNEQFF
TRBJ2-1 | TRBV9 | NA | 14 | NA | TGTGCCAGCAGTGGGCCCCGCTCCTACAATGAGCAGTTCTTC | CASSGPRSYNEQFF
TRBJ2-3 | TRBV19 | NA | 13 | NA | TGTGCCAGTAGCCTCGGGTCCACAGATACGCAGTATTTT | CASSLGSTDTQYF
TRBJ2-5 | TRBV7-3 | TRBD2 | 16 | NA | TGTGCCAGCAGCTTGGGACTAGCGGAAATCCAAGAGACCCAGTACTTC | CASSLGLAEIQETQYF
TRBJ1-4 | TRBV30 | TRBD1 | 13 | NA | TGTGCCTGGAGGGGACAGGGGTATGAAAAACTGTTTTTT | CAWRGQGYEKLFF
TRBJ1-1 | TRBV7-6 | NA | 14 | NA | TGTGCCAGCAGCCCTTGGGAGACGAACACTGAAGCTTTCTTT | CASSPWETNTEAFF
TRBJ1-1 | TRBV7-8 | NA | 12 | NA | TGTGCCAGCCGTTTGTGGAACACTGAAGCTTTCTTT | CASRLWNTEAFF